Given below is one T cell receptor (beta chain) in context. Its target antigen remains unknown. No much larger clone exists at a distance of one base, and base qualities are not known. RNA was extracted using the RNeasy kit, and about 0.5 to 1 microgram was reverse transcribed with random hexamers. The immunoSEQ multiplex PCR assay, which covers 54 Vbeta and 13 Jbeta segments, was used to amplify TCR beta CDR3 regions. To correct PCR amplification bias, a synthetic template baseline was used for both primer optimization and computational correction. The study's own analysis went as follows. Reads were annotated to V, D and J genes per IMGT and analyzed with immunoSEQ Analyzer, keeping only productive sequences. Clonality was computed as one minus Shannon entropy normalized by log2 of the number of productive unique sequences. Public and private clones were assessed among the 100 most prevalent clones of each patient and control. A clone was defined as Susac-specific if it was absent from the healthy and MS cohorts, from some 1,100 published viral clones and from other ImmuneACCESS disease sequences. TCRdb reanalyzed the raw reads on its own, using fastp at Q25 for trimming and MiXCR for clone calling, and kept in-frame beta chains. Rows are combined by CDR3 protein, so each entry shows the most common genes and DNA. TCRdb's processing, not the authors' own work, is the source of the V and J calls. The sample data list around 190,000 distinct CDR3 sequences, and approximately 96% of these were observed just once. About 0.16% of the sample belongs to the ten largest clones.

The junction carries 6 bases between V and J, which are trimmed by 7 bases and 3 bases respectively. The germline V gene encodes CDR1 SQVTM and CDR2 ANQGSEA. The CDR3 runs 11 amino acids, cysteine and phenylalanine included. Of the read, only the CDR3 DNA is kept; its 33 bases are in frame from base 1. Peripheral blood CD8+ and CD4+ T cells from healthy donors, Susac syndrome patients and multiple sclerosis patients were profiled using high-throughput TCR beta sequencing. The multiple sclerosis controls were treatment-naive patients who had stable or active relapsing-remitting disease and met the revised McDonald criteria. Bulk CD8+ and CD4+ T cells were purified by magnetic negative isolation, whereas CD8+ TEMRA cells were enriched by FACS. Blood was collected in EDTA tubes and processed within 24 hours, with PBMCs isolated through density gradient centrifugation. PBMCs destined for TCR sequencing were cryopreserved in liquid nitrogen and later thawed in a 37 °C water bath. Purity of sorted or isolated CD4+, CD8+ and CD8+ TEMRA cells was at least 90%.

This record belongs to a study of CD8 T cells in Susac syndrome (dated by TCRdb to about 2019). Notes on the research overall: Whether CD8+ T cell activation and differentiation in Susac syndrome was antigen driven was tested using repertoire sequencing. Clonality of the CD8+ T cell repertoire was compared between more than 10 healthy donors, about 14 Susac syndrome patients and roughly 16 multiple sclerosis patients. Study-wide conclusions, independent of this receptor: The number of individuals in the TCR sequencing and HLA analysis was recognized as being relatively small.

The specimen was CD8+ T cells from PBMCs. The rearrangement combines TRBV29-1 with TRBJ2-2; no D gene call is confident. This receptor was obtained from a human donor with multiple sclerosis. The CDR3 is CSALDTGELFF. Read as DNA, the sequence is TGCAGCGCCCTGGACACCGGGGAGCTGTTTTTT.